This note documents a single T cell receptor beta chain sequence. This specimen belongs to a study of blood T cell repertoires in COVID-19. For the study at large: There were acute and convalescent COVID-19 samples, and they came from the United States, Italy and Spain. In each case, the material was cDNA or gDNA derived from T cells, B-cell-depleted T cells, or PBMCs.

In the authors' workflow: Amplification of reference gene primers was used by the study to estimate nucleated cell counts. Sequencing was performed with immunoSEQ multiplex PCR; in TCRdb, only in-frame clones are kept and a portion is missing. D and trimming come from the DNA, and the V and J calls and clone size come from that table. This sample carries 60,000 to 85,000 clones, roughly four fifths of them seen once, and the ten largest clones take 36%. The germline CDR1 and CDR2 sequences are MNHEY and SVGEGT. CDR3 size: 14 residues. V dropped 2 bases and J dropped 3 bases, with 10 bases sitting between them.

Sequenced sample: peripheral blood. V gene TRBV6-2 or TRBV6-3 combines with J gene TRBJ1-1; tentative D call: TRBD1 (5 bases). The sequence derives from a man between 70 and 80 years old with acute or convalescent COVID-19. The CDR3 bases are TGTGCCAGCAGTTACGCGGGGCGTGACACTGAAGCTTTCTTT. Translation: CASSYAGRDTEAFF.